The 30 T cell receptor beta chains below all came from one sample that was sequenced in a study of cytomegalovirus exposure and HLA in healthy donors. Data came from immunoSEQ multiplex PCR; TCRdb stores just in-frame clones and leaves some out. The sample carries about 200,000 clones, around 86% recorded once. Sequenced: PBMCs. Receptors were obtained from a woman between 18 and 29 years old in good health and CMV-seropositive.

The chain employs TRBV29-1 and TRBJ2-7; 12 bases line up with TRBD2. Losses at the gene ends were 7 bases for V and 4 bases for J; bases not matched to a gene: 8. The CDR3 is 14 amino acids. CDR1 and CDR2 from the germline V gene are SQVTM and ANQGSEA. The CDR3 sequence: CSARLAGVAYEQYF. CDR3 in DNA: TGCAGCGCCCGACTAGCGGGAGTGGCGTACGAGCAGTACTTC.

The chain couples TRBV6-5 to TRBJ1-2, with 7 positions matching TRBD1. The junction had 4 bases not matched to a gene; V was cut back by 5 bases and J by 4 bases. This CDR3 spans 13 amino acids. Germline assignment: CDR1 MNHEY and CDR2 SVGAGI. The CDR3 is CASSHGDSYGYTF. As DNA, the CDR3 is TGTGCCAGCAGTCACGGGGACAGCTATGGCTACACCTTC.

In DNA, the CDR3 is TGTGCCAGCAGTTTACAGGGGAACTATGGCTACACCTTC. It yields the protein CASSLQGNYGYTF. The J gene is TRBJ1-2, the V gene TRBV27, with a weak D call TRBD1 (6 bases). Germline CDR1 MNHEY, CDR2 SMNVEV (reference sequence). This CDR3 is built from 13 residues. V dropped 2 bases and J dropped 2 bases, with 6 bases sitting between them.

The chain uses TRBV18 and TRBJ2-5, with D maybe TRBD1 (5 bases). V was cut by 4 bases and J by 5 bases, with 8 bases left in between. The CDR3 loop spans 12 amino acids. Germline-derived CDR1 and CDR2 are KGHSH and LQKENI. The CDR3 protein is CASSRQRETQYF. The CDR3, as DNA: TGTGCCAGCTCACGACAGAGGGAGACCCAGTACTTC. Variable domain in full (rest from reference TRBV18 and TRBJ2-5): NAGVMQNPRHLVRRRGQEARLRCSPMKGHSHVYWYRQLPEEGLKFMVYLQKENIIDESGMPKERFSAEFPKEGPSILRIQQVVRGDSAAYFCASSRQRETQYFGPGTRLLVL.

J is TRBJ1-5 and V is TRBV6-5; 7 bases line up with TRBD1. CDR1 and CDR2 (germline): MNHEY, SVGAGI. The ends lost 5 bases at V and 3 bases at J; junction bases unmatched: 7. There are 15 residues in the CDR3. Written as DNA, the CDR3 is TGTGCCAGCAGTAAATACAGGGGAAACAATCAGCCCCAGCATTTT. This gives the protein CASSKYRGNNQPQHF.

The J gene is TRBJ2-3, the V gene TRBV2; 11 bases line up with TRBD1. CDR3 length equals 15 residues. V gave up 7 bases and J gave up 6 bases; unmatched junction bases: 9. CDR1 and CDR2 from the germline V gene are SNHLY and FYNNEI. This chain's CDR3 is CASNRGTGGMDTQYF. CDR3 nucleotides: TGTGCCAGCAATCGAGGGACAGGGGGTATGGATACGCAGTATTTT.

This chain joins TRBV5-1 and TRBJ2-3, with 9 nucleotides matching TRBD1. CDR1 and CDR2 (germline): SGHRS, YFSETQ. The CDR3 has 14 residues. The V segment lost 2 bases and the J segment 5 bases; nucleotides outside the gene matches: 3. The CDR3 DNA reads as TGCGCCAGCAGCTTCGACAGGGGGGGAGATACGCAGTATTTT. Its translation is CASSFDRGGDTQYF.

The V gene is TRBV5-6, the J gene TRBJ1-5; D remains ambiguous. Germline CDR1 is SGHDT and CDR2 is YYEEEE. V lost 2 bases and J 4 bases, leaving 13 bases between the germline ends. CDR3 length: 15 amino acids. DNA for the CDR3: TGTGCCAGCAGCTTCGGACTGAGTCTGAATCAGCCCCAGCATTTT. Translation: CASSFGLSLNQPQHF. Filled out from reference TRBV5-6 and TRBJ1-5, the complete variable domain reads DAGVTQSPTHLIKTRGQQVTLRCSPKSGHDTVSWYQQALGQGPQFIFQYYEEEERQRGNFPDRFSGHQFPNYSSELNVNALLLGDSALYLCASSFGLSLNQPQHFGDGTRLSIL.

This sequence joins TRBV5-6 and TRBJ1-2; TRBD1 agrees at 7 bases. V shed 0 bases, J shed 4 bases, and the junction held 12 bases outside the gene matches. This CDR3 is 17 amino acids long. The germline V gene has CDR1 SGHDT and CDR2 YYEEEE. DNA for the CDR3: TGTGCCAGCAGCTTGGGGACAGGCGGCGGGCCTTCCTATGGCTACACCTTC. Its protein product is CASSLGTGGGPSYGYTF. Together with reference TRBV5-6 and TRBJ1-2, the CDR3 gives the full variable domain: DAGVTQSPTHLIKTRGQQVTLRCSPKSGHDTVSWYQQALGQGPQFIFQYYEEEERQRGNFPDRFSGHQFPNYSSELNVNALLLGDSALYLCASSLGTGGGPSYGYTFGSGTRLTVV.

The chain recombines TRBV7-9 with TRBJ2-7, with D perhaps matching TRBD1 (5 bases). Trimming stripped 3 bases from V and 2 bases from J, with 8 bases between. CDR1 SEHNR and CDR2 FQNEAQ come from the germline V gene (reference sequence). The CDR3 length is 13 residues. CDR3 DNA sequence: TGTGCCAGCAGCTTTGGCAGGGCCTACGAGCAGTACTTC. Its protein is CASSFGRAYEQYF.

The chain combines TRBV30 with TRBJ1-1; D gene unclear. The V gene's germline CDR1 is GTSNPN and CDR2 SVGIG (reference sequence). Trimming took off 2 bases at V and 7 bases at J, with 8 bases between the two ends. The CDR3 has 11 amino acids. The CDR3 region is CAWSLAREAFF. Here the CDR3 DNA reads TGTGCCTGGAGTTTAGCCCGTGAAGCTTTCTTT.

This chain uses TRBV7-9 with TRBJ1-2; TRBD1 is a possible D gene (6 bases). Between the trimmed V and J ends, which lost 3 bases and 8 bases, there was a span of 13 bases. CDR1 is SEHNR, CDR2 FQNEAQ, per germline (reference sequence). The CDR3 consists of 13 residues. The CDR3 is CASSLTGPRGYTF. The CDR3 nucleotides read TGTGCCAGCAGCTTGACAGGTCCAAGGGGCTACACCTTC.

The V gene is TRBV13, the J gene TRBJ2-1; maybe TRBD1 (6 bases). Germline CDR1 and CDR2: PRHDT and FYEKMQ (reference sequence). The CDR3 has 15 residues. The V end was cut by 5 bases, the J end by 0 bases, with 11 bases between. CDR3 nucleotide sequence: TGTGCCAGCAGCCCCACAGGGAGCTCCTACAATGAGCAGTTCTTC. Translation: CASSPTGSSYNEQFF.

The rearrangement links TRBV7-3 to TRBJ2-7; tentatively, D is TRBD1 (5 bases). This CDR3 is built from 18 residues. Germline CDR1 reads SGHTA; CDR2 reads FQGTGA. Trimming cost V 2 bases and J 1 base, with 21 bases left between them. CDR3 nucleotide sequence: TGTGCCAGCAGCTTAGGGGCATCTGGAGCTCATTATTCCTACGAGCAGTACTTC. Its translation: CASSLGASGAHYSYEQYF.

The CDR3 DNA is TGTGCCAGCACGTCTTCCAGGGACGAGCAGTACTTC. Translated, it gives CASTSSRDEQYF. J is TRBJ2-7 and V is TRBV28; maybe TRBD1 (5 bases). V gave up 7 bases and J gave up 5 bases, with 12 bases separating them. The germline V gene encodes CDR1 MDHEN and CDR2 SYDVKM. The CDR3 extends over 12 amino acids. The entire variable domain, with the rest obtained from reference TRBV28 and TRBJ2-7, is as follows: DVKVTQSSRYLVKRTGEKVFLECVQDMDHENMFWYRQDPGLGLRLIYFSYDVKMKEKGDIPEGYSVSREKKERFSLILESASTNQTSMYLCASTSSRDEQYFGPGTRLTVT.

This chain uses TRBV9 with TRBJ1-1; TRBD1 matches 8 bases. Germline assignment: CDR1 SGDLS and CDR2 YYNGEE. The CDR3 extends over 15 amino acids. V shed 0 bases, J shed 4 bases, and the junction held 5 bases outside the gene matches. CDR3 sequence reads: CASSVETGEGTEAFF. In DNA form, the CDR3 reads TGTGCCAGCAGCGTAGAGACAGGGGAAGGCACTGAAGCTTTCTTT.

V is TRBV4-1 and J is TRBJ2-5, with TRBD2 matching 8 bases. CDR1 and CDR2 from the germline V gene are MGHRA and YSYEKL. V lost 0 bases, J lost 5 bases, and 8 bases stayed unmatched. This CDR3 has 16 amino acids. CDR3 coding DNA: TGCGCCAGCAGCCAAGAATGGGTAGCGGGGCCGGAGACCCAGTACTTC. Its protein is CASSQEWVAGPETQYF.

This chain links TRBV19 with TRBJ2-3; TRBD2 is a possible D gene (6 bases). With 6 bases removed from V and 5 bases from J, the gap between germline ends came to 15 bases. CDR1 is LNHDA and CDR2 is SQIVND in the germline V gene (reference sequence). The CDR3 has 14 amino acids. CDR3 protein: CASRSGGGIDTQYF. The CDR3 DNA reads TGTGCCAGTAGGTCCGGGGGTGGTATAGATACGCAGTATTTT.

V usage is TRBV19 and J usage is TRBJ2-1, with 7 bases matching TRBD1. Germline CDR1 is LNHDA and CDR2 is SQIVND (reference sequence). The trim removed 6 bases at V and 7 bases at J, leaving 9 bases unmatched. The CDR3 totals 14 residues. The CDR3 bases are TGTGCCAGTAGCCAGACAGGGCGTGGGAATGAGCAGTTCTTC. It translates to CASSQTGRGNEQFF.

This chain links TRBV30 with TRBJ1-1; D gene ambiguous. CDR1 is GTSNPN and CDR2 is SVGIG in the germline V gene (reference sequence). The V and J ends lost 0 bases and 0 bases respectively, with 14 bases between them. The CDR3 has 16 amino acids. CDR3 region: CAWSVELAVMNTEAFF. The CDR3 bases are TGTGCCTGGAGTGTAGAATTGGCAGTGATGAACACTGAAGCTTTCTTT.

The chain carries TRBV20-1 and TRBJ1-1; 8 bases are shared with TRBD1. CDR3 length: 11 amino acids. Germline V gene sequence: CDR1 DFQATT, CDR2 SNEGSKA (reference sequence). Trimming removed 5 bases from V and 5 bases from J; junction bases left unmatched: 1. In DNA form, the CDR3 reads TGCAGTGCTCACAGGGGGACTGAAGCTTTCTTT. Its translation is CSAHRGTEAFF.

V gene TRBV7-2 combines with J gene TRBJ2-7; D may be TRBD1 (6 bases). The length of the CDR3 is 13 residues. V was shortened by 5 bases and J by 3 bases, with 11 bases between the two germline ends. Germline loops: CDR1 SGHTA, CDR2 FQGNSA. CDR3 coding DNA: TGTGCCAGCAGCCCCCGGGACAACTACGAGCAGTACTTC. Its translation is CASSPRDNYEQYF.

V and J are TRBV9 and TRBJ2-7; TRBD2 matches at 9 bases. Germline CDR1 reads SGDLS; CDR2 reads YYNGEE. The CDR3 spans 14 residues. Trimming cost V 4 bases and J 5 bases; bases outside gene matches: 7. The CDR3 bases are TGTGCCAGCAGCCCCCGCGGGAGGGAGGACGAGCAGTACTTC. Encoded protein: CASSPRGREDEQYF.

The chain uses TRBV7-9 and TRBJ2-7, with TRBD2 matching over 11 bases. The J segment lost 3 bases and the V segment lost 5 bases, leaving 9 bases of the junction unmatched. The CDR3 consists of 16 residues. Germline-derived CDR1 and CDR2 are SEHNR and FQNEAQ (reference sequence). The CDR3 loop reads CASSPEGTSGLYEQYF. Here the CDR3 DNA reads TGTGCCAGCAGCCCGGAGGGGACTAGCGGACTCTACGAGCAGTACTTC.

V gene TRBV9 combines with J gene TRBJ2-2; 11 bases are a match to TRBD2. The CDR3 has 17 amino acids. The germline gives CDR1 SGDLS, CDR2 YYNGEE. Trimming took 2 bases from V and 4 from J; bases not matched to a gene: 7. CDR3 residues: CASSVATSGTPTGELFF. The CDR3 DNA reads as TGTGCCAGCAGCGTTGCGACTAGCGGGACACCCACCGGGGAGCTGTTTTTT.

In its sample, this clone was seen a few times. V usage is TRBV2 and J usage is TRBJ2-2, with TRBD1 matching over 8 bases. Germline V gene lookup returns CDR1 SNHLY and CDR2 FYNNEI. This CDR3 has 18 residues. The J segment lost 2 bases and the V segment lost 6 bases, leaving 14 bases of the junction unmatched. CDR3 region: CASSRRQGITENTGELFF. The CDR3 coding sequence is TGTGCCAGCAGCCGACGACAGGGGATTACTGAAAACACCGGGGAGCTGTTTTTT.

The CDR3 spells CASSYVGQPATF. The CDR3 nucleotides are TGTGCCAGCAGTTACGTGGGACAGCCGGCGACTTTC. The V gene is TRBV6-5, the J gene TRBJ2-6; 7 positions match TRBD1. The germline V gene has CDR1 MNHEY and CDR2 SVGAGI. Trimming removed 2 bases from V and 18 bases from J; junction bases left unmatched: 7. The CDR3 is made up of 12 amino acids.

The chain has TRBV18 and TRBJ2-2; tentative D call: TRBD1 (6 bases). Germline V lookup: CDR1 KGHSH, CDR2 LQKENI. With 1 base removed from V and 3 bases from J, the gap between germline ends came to 12 bases. This CDR3 comprises 16 residues. The CDR3 spells CASSPLGTSYTGELFF. CDR3 nucleotides: TGTGCCAGCTCACCACTAGGGACAAGCTACACCGGGGAGCTGTTTTTT.

This clone was found once. This rearrangement joins TRBV27 to TRBJ2-1; 8 nucleotides line up with TRBD2. CDR3 length: 14 amino acids. V lost 8 bases and J lost 2; bases outside the gene matches: 5. Looked up from germline, CDR1 is MNHEY and CDR2 is SMNVEV (reference sequence). The CDR3 reads CASGSGGTYNEQFF. The CDR3 coding sequence is TGTGCCAGCGGAAGCGGGGGTACCTACAATGAGCAGTTCTTC.

This chain joins TRBV28 and TRBJ1-1; no clear D. CDR3 length: 12 residues. V lost 5 bases, J lost 5 bases, and 9 bases lay in between. CDR1 is MDHEN and CDR2 is SYDVKM in the germline V gene. CDR3 amino acids: CASSPWLTEAFF. The CDR3 DNA reads TGTGCCAGCAGTCCTTGGCTTACTGAAGCTTTCTTT.